One T cell receptor (beta chain) is described in this entry. In assigning cohorts, the study relied on participant-reported clinical history. Donors in Cohort 3 counted as recovered after two negative PCRs, clearance, or symptom resolution. TCRdb keeps only in-frame clones here, not all; method: immunoSEQ multiplex PCR. The sample lists about 220,000 clones, 82% occurring once. This sample stems from a study of blood T cell repertoires in COVID-19. Study in general: Sites across the United States, Italy and Spain contributed samples from acute and convalescent COVID-19. From T cells, B-cell-depleted T cells, or PBMCs came the material, which was cDNA or gDNA.

Source material: PBMCs or T cells enriched from blood (not recorded which). The receptor was isolated from a man in his forties who had recovered from COVID-19.

In DNA form, the CDR3 reads TGTGCCAGCAGCCTAGGGACAGGAAAGGGCTACACCTTC. Protein product: CASSLGTGKGYTF. J is TRBJ1-2 and V is TRBV28; 8 bases are a match to TRBD1. The V segment lost 6 bases and the J segment 8 bases; nucleotides outside the gene matches: 8. This CDR3 comprises 13 residues. Germline-derived CDR1 and CDR2 are MDHEN and SYDVKM.